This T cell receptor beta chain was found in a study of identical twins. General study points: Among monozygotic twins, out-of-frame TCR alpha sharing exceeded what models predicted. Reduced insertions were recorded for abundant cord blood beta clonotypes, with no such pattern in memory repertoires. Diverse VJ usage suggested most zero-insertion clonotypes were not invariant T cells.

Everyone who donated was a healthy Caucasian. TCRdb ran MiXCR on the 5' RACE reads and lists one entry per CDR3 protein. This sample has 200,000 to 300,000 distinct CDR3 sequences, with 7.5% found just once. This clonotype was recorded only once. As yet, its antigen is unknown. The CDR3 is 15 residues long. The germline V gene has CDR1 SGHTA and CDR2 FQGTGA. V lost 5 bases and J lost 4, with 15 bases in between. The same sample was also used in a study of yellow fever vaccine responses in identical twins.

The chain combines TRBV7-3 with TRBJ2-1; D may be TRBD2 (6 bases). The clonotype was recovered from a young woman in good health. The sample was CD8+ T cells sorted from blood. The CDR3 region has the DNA TGTGCCAGCAGCAGACTAGACCAAGAGTACAATGAGCAGTTCTTC. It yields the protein CASSRLDQEYNEQFF.